Below are 29 T cell receptor beta chains sequenced from a single sample in a study of T cell responses to AZD1222 COVID-19 vaccine. This table comes from immunoSEQ multiplex PCR, and its TCRdb copy is limited to in-frame clones, with some not included. This sample has about 94,000 clones, with around 87% found just once. This sample comprised peripheral blood, obtained 28 days after the second AZD1222 dose. The receptors come from an adult who received the AZD1222 COVID-19 vaccine.

This sequence joins TRBV5-1 and TRBJ2-1, with 15 bases that match TRBD2. The CDR3 is 17 amino acids. Germline trimming cut 4 bases from V and 6 bases from J; bases unmatched to any gene: 8. Germline CDR1 is SGHRS and CDR2 is YFSETQ. This CDR3 reads CASSHGTSGRLGNEQFF. CDR3 coding DNA: TGCGCCAGCAGCCACGGGACTAGCGGGAGGTTAGGCAATGAGCAGTTCTTC.

This clone was observed a handful of times. The gene calls are TRBV6-2 or TRBV6-3 and TRBJ2-1, with 8 positions matching TRBD2. Germline loops: CDR1 MNHEY, CDR2 SVGEGT. Trimming at V came to 5 bases and at J to 4 bases, leaving 4 bases not matched to a gene. The CDR3 sequence is 14 residues long. CDR3 DNA: TGTGCCAGCAGTCCGGGACTAGATTACAATGAGCAGTTCTTC. It yields the protein CASSPGLDYNEQFF.

The chain employs TRBV7-9 and TRBJ1-4, with 7 bases lining up with TRBD1. The trim removed 3 bases at V and 0 bases at J, leaving 4 bases unmatched. Germline V gives CDR1 SEHNR, CDR2 FQNEAQ (reference sequence). The CDR3 is 16 amino acids. The CDR3 nucleotides are TGTGCCAGCAGCTTGGGACAGCCTGCAACTAATGAAAAACTGTTTTTT. This sequence encodes CASSLGQPATNEKLFF.

V gene TRBV5-4 combines with J gene TRBJ2-5; D is undetermined. Trimming removed 4 bases at V and 4 bases at J, with 8 bases between. The germline gives CDR1 SGHNT, CDR2 YYREEE (reference sequence). The CDR3 runs 12 residues. The CDR3 nucleotides read TGTGCCAGCAGCCCACTCGGAGAGACCCAGTACTTC. Protein: CASSPLGETQYF.

This chain uses TRBV5-5 with TRBJ1-3, with D uncertain. Germline CDR1 reads SGHKS; CDR2 reads YYEKEE (reference sequence). V dropped 0 bases and J dropped 0 bases, with 10 bases sitting between them. The CDR3 contains 16 residues. CDR3 in DNA: TGTGCCAGCAGCTTGGCCGGAGGAGACTCTGGAAACACCATATATTTT. Amino acid sequence: CASSLAGGDSGNTIYF.

This rearrangement joins TRBV5-6 to TRBJ1-6; 9 nucleotides agree with TRBD1. The germline CDR1 and CDR2 sequences are SGHDT and YYEEEE. V shed 4 bases, J shed 10 bases, and the junction held 6 bases outside the gene matches. The CDR3 length is 14 residues. Here the CDR3 reads CASSQDRGESPLHF. The CDR3 DNA reads TGTGCCAGCAGCCAGGACAGGGGAGAGTCACCCCTCCACTTT. Full variable domain (missing parts from reference TRBV5-6 and TRBJ1-6): DAGVTQSPTHLIKTRGQQVTLRCSPKSGHDTVSWYQQALGQGPQFIFQYYEEEERQRGNFPDRFSGHQFPNYSSELNVNALLLGDSALYLCASSQDRGESPLHFGNGTRLTVT.

The rearrangement uses TRBV5-1 and TRBJ2-5; D remains ambiguous. With 7 bases removed from V and 1 base from J, the gap between germline ends came to 11 bases. Germline V gives CDR1 SGHRS, CDR2 YFSETQ. This CDR3 region has 13 residues. The CDR3 here is CASARSIQETQYF. The CDR3 region has the DNA TGCGCCAGCGCCAGGAGTATCCAAGAGACCCAGTACTTC.

The genes are TRBV9 and TRBJ1-1; D unclear. V dropped 0 bases and J dropped 6 bases, with 15 bases sitting between them. Germline loops: CDR1 SGDLS, CDR2 YYNGEE. The CDR3 consists of 15 residues. CDR3 sequence (DNA): TGTGCCAGCAGCGTAGAAGCAAGCGGTCCTCCTGAAGCTTTCTTT. Its translation: CASSVEASGPPEAFF. Full variable domain (missing parts from reference TRBV9 and TRBJ1-1): DSGVTQTPKHLITATGQRVTLRCSPRSGDLSVYWYQQSLDQGLQFLIQYYNGEERAKGNILERFSAQQFPDLHSELNLSSLELGDSALYFCASSVEASGPPEAFFGQGTRLTVV.

This rearrangement joins TRBV2 to TRBJ1-5; D unresolved. The CDR3 sequence is 15 residues long. Per germline, CDR1 SNHLY and CDR2 FYNNEI. Trimming took off 3 bases at V and 0 bases at J, with 9 bases between the two ends. CDR3 sequence: CASSDRLDSNQPQHF. CDR3 nucleotide sequence: TGTGCCAGCAGTGATCGACTCGATAGCAATCAGCCCCAGCATTTT.

Only a few counts were recorded for this clone. The CDR3 bases are TGTGCCAGCGAGGGGGCCCCTAATGAAAAACTGTTTTTT. Its protein product is CASEGAPNEKLFF. The chain uses TRBV19 and TRBJ1-4, with 7 bases lining up with TRBD1. The V and J ends lost 9 bases and 3 bases, in that order; junction bases with no gene match: 4. The germline V gene encodes CDR1 LNHDA and CDR2 SQIVND (reference sequence). The CDR3 is made up of 13 amino acids.

This clone was detected a few times. The chain couples TRBV30 to TRBJ2-3; TRBD2 aligns across 7 bases. Unmatched junction bases numbered 12, after V lost 4 bases and J lost 5 bases. Germline CDR1 GTSNPN, CDR2 SVGIG (reference sequence). The CDR3 is made up of 15 amino acids. CDR3 residues: CAWIPRGLVRDTQYF. The DNA of the CDR3 is TGTGCCTGGATCCCCCGCGGACTAGTGAGAGATACGCAGTATTTT.

This clone was detected once. V and J are TRBV29-1 and TRBJ2-7, with D possibly matching TRBD2 (5 bases). CDR3 length: 13 residues. Germline CDR1 and CDR2: SQVTM and ANQGSEA. V was cut by 1 base and J by 2 bases, with 9 bases left in between. This chain's CDR3 is CSVEGLGAYEQYF. CDR3 in DNA: TGCAGCGTTGAAGGACTGGGAGCCTACGAGCAGTACTTC.

The chain couples TRBV5-5 to TRBJ1-5; 10 bases line up with TRBD1. The trim removed 3 bases at V and 7 bases at J, leaving 13 bases unmatched. Germline V lookup: CDR1 SGHKS, CDR2 YYEKEE (reference sequence). The length of the CDR3 is 17 residues. The CDR3 bases are TGTGCCAGCAGCTCCTCCGGGACAGGGGTCGATGGCCAGCCCCAGCATTTT. It specifies CASSSSGTGVDGQPQHF.

The rearrangement joins TRBV2 to TRBJ1-5, with D possibly matching TRBD1 (5 bases). With 4 bases removed from V and 7 bases from J, the gap between germline ends came to 11 bases. Germline V gene lookup returns CDR1 SNHLY and CDR2 FYNNEI. The CDR3 consists of 13 residues. The CDR3 protein is CASSVDIEQPQHF. CDR3 nucleotides: TGTGCCAGCAGTGTGGACATTGAGCAGCCCCAGCATTTT.

V usage is TRBV27 and J usage is TRBJ2-5, with 8 bases aligning to TRBD2. J gave up 0 bases and V 1 base, and 1 base lay outside the gene matches. Germline loops: CDR1 MNHEY, CDR2 SMNVEV (reference sequence). CDR3 length equals 15 residues. CDR3 amino acids: CASSLYGRDQETQYF. The CDR3 nucleotides are TGTGCCAGCAGTTTATACGGGAGGGACCAAGAGACCCAGTACTTC.

J is TRBJ2-7 and V is TRBV5-1; D might be TRBD1 or TRBD2, each matching 5 bases. In germline, CDR1 is SGHRS, CDR2 YFSETQ. The CDR3 extends over 15 amino acids. Trimming stripped 4 bases from V and 0 bases from J, with 14 bases between. CDR3 nucleotide sequence: TGCGCCAGCAGCCTATGGGACGGACCCTCCTACGAGCAGTACTTC. This translates into CASSLWDGPSYEQYF.

The chain combines TRBV5-4 with TRBJ2-3; 11 bases map to TRBD2. Losses at the gene ends were 3 bases for V and 4 bases for J; bases not matched to a gene: 7. Per germline, CDR1 SGHNT and CDR2 YYREEE (reference sequence). The CDR3 has 16 amino acids. The CDR3 sequence is CASSSIAGGPADTQYF. The CDR3 DNA reads as TGTGCCAGCAGCTCCATAGCGGGAGGGCCCGCAGATACGCAGTATTTT. Complete variable domain (other parts from reference TRBV5-4 and TRBJ2-3): ETGVTQSPTHLIKTRGQQVTLRCSSQSGHNTVSWYQQALGQGPQFIFQYYREEENGRGNFPPRFSGLQFPNYSSELNVNALELDDSALYLCASSSIAGGPADTQYFGPGTRLTVL.

The rearrangement uses TRBV30 and TRBJ1-4, with D perhaps TRBD1 (5 bases). The CDR3 totals 15 residues. The germline V gene has CDR1 GTSNPN and CDR2 SVGIG (reference sequence). Trimming stripped 0 bases from V and 14 bases from J, with 22 bases between. The CDR3 DNA reads as TGTGCCTGGAGTGTAGGCTTAGGGGCCAGGGAGAGTCTGTTTTTT. It yields the protein CAWSVGLGARESLFF.

This CDR3 reads CAWSPDSSGGVETQYF. Written as DNA, the CDR3 is TGTGCCTGGAGTCCCGACTCTAGCGGGGGGGTGGAGACCCAGTACTTC. The chain is built from TRBV30 and TRBJ2-5, with 12 bases identical to TRBD2. CDR3 length equals 16 residues. Germline CDR1 reads GTSNPN; CDR2 reads SVGIG (reference sequence). V was pared by 2 bases and J by 5 bases, with 9 bases of the junction left unmatched.

The chain couples TRBV3-1 (or the pseudogene TRBV3-2) to TRBJ1-2; D gene uncertain. The V end was cut by 1 base, the J end by 8 bases, with 11 bases between. Germline assignment: CDR1 LGHDT and CDR2 YNNKEL (reference sequence). The CDR3 is 13 amino acids. CDR3 region: CASSQGVFLGYTF. CDR3 bases: TGTGCCAGCAGCCAAGGGGTATTCCTCGGCTACACCTTC.

The V call is TRBV11-3, the J call TRBJ1-6; 7 nucleotides align to TRBD1. The germline CDR1 and CDR2 sequences are SGHNT and YENEEA. This CDR3 has 15 residues. V shed 0 bases, J shed 10 bases, and the junction held 6 bases outside the gene matches. The DNA of the CDR3 is TGTGCCAGCAGCTTAGAGGCCAGGGGGGGCTCACCCCTCCACTTT. It encodes CASSLEARGGSPLHF. Filled out from reference TRBV11-3 and TRBJ1-6, the complete variable domain reads EAGVVQSPRYKIIEKKQPVAFWCNPISGHNTLYWYLQNLGQGPELLIRYENEEAVDDSQLPKDRFSAERLKGVDSTLKIQPAELGDSAVYLCASSLEARGGSPLHFGNGTRLTVT.

The rearrangement links TRBV7-9 to TRBJ1-1; TRBD1 matches 7 bases. CDR3 size: 16 residues. V gave up 5 bases and J gave up 2 bases; unmatched junction bases: 11. CDR1 and CDR2 (germline): SEHNR, FQNEAQ (reference sequence). The CDR3 nucleotides are TGTGCCAGCAGCACAGGATACAGGGGATCCAACACTGAAGCTTTCTTT. It encodes CASSTGYRGSNTEAFF. The whole variable domain, remainder taken from reference TRBV7-9 and TRBJ1-1, is DTGVSQNPRHKITKRGQNVTFRCDPISEHNRLYWYRQTLGQGPEFLTYFQNEAQLEKSRLLSDRFSAERPKGSFSTLEIQRTEQGDSAMYLCASSTGYRGSNTEAFFGQGTRLTVV.

This clone was counted once. The rearrangement uses TRBV7-9 and TRBJ2-3; D unclear. Germline V CDR1 and CDR2: SEHNR, FQNEAQ (reference sequence). The CDR3 totals 15 residues. Trimming left V 5 bases short and J 1 base short, with 13 bases between. This CDR3 reads CASSPMRLGTDTQYF. The CDR3, as DNA: TGTGCCAGCAGCCCTATGCGACTGGGCACAGATACGCAGTATTTT.

A single count supports this clone. The rearrangement joins TRBV5-1 to TRBJ2-1; the match to TRBD2 covers 13 bases. There are 18 residues in the CDR3. V lost 1 base and J lost 4; bases outside the gene matches: 8. CDR1 and CDR2 from the germline V gene are SGHRS and YFSETQ. The DNA of the CDR3 is TGCGCCAGCAGCTTGACTAGCGGGAGGGGATTCTCGTACAATGAGCAGTTCTTC. Its protein product is CASSLTSGRGFSYNEQFF.

The chain couples TRBV5-4 to TRBJ1-5; D is perhaps TRBD1 (5 bases). The CDR3 is made up of 17 amino acids. V lost 4 bases, J lost 0 bases, and 17 bases lay in between. From germline, CDR1 is SGHNT and CDR2 YYREEE (reference sequence). The CDR3, as DNA: TGTGCCAGCAGCCCCCGACGGACAACCTATAGCAATCAGCCCCAGCATTTT. Translating it yields CASSPRRTTYSNQPQHF.

V gene TRBV11-3 combines with J gene TRBJ1-6, with 8 bases matching TRBD1. The CDR3 runs to 14 residues. The V gene end was trimmed by 5 bases and the J gene end by 10 bases; junction bases not matched to a gene: 7. Germline V lookup: CDR1 SGHNT, CDR2 YENEEA. The CDR3 spells CASSEGQEGSPLHF. DNA of the CDR3: TGTGCCAGCAGCGAGGGACAGGAGGGATCACCCCTCCACTTT.

The chain combines TRBV11-2 with TRBJ2-7; the D gene is possibly TRBD1 (6 bases). Between the trimmed V and J ends, which lost 5 bases and 6 bases, there was a span of 20 bases. The CDR3 extends over 15 amino acids. Germline CDR1 is SGHAT and CDR2 is FQNNGV. CDR3 protein: CASSPRQEPRGEQYF. The CDR3 bases are TGTGCCAGCAGCCCAAGGCAGGAACCCAGGGGCGAGCAGTACTTC.

The chain combines TRBV5-1 with TRBJ1-2; D is undetermined. Trimming left V 1 base short and J 3 bases short, with 10 bases between. CDR1 and CDR2 (germline): SGHRS, YFSETQ. This CDR3 is built from 14 residues. CDR3 DNA: TGCGCCAGCAGCTTGCTAGGGATCGACTATGGCTACACCTTC. Its translation: CASSLLGIDYGYTF.

V usage is TRBV30 and J usage is TRBJ2-2, with D perhaps TRBD2 (6 bases). The CDR3 sequence is 13 residues long. V lost 4 bases and J lost 4, with 10 bases in between. The germline V gene has CDR1 GTSNPN and CDR2 SVGIG (reference sequence). DNA of the CDR3: TGTGCCTGGACCTTGGGAGGCACCGGGGAGCTGTTTTTT. As protein: CAWTLGGTGELFF.